This T cell receptor beta chain was recovered during a study of Ad26.COV2.S vaccination and SARS-CoV-2 variants. Some clones are missing from TCRdb's copy, which holds only in-frame ones; the method was immunoSEQ multiplex PCR. The sample lists about 350,000 clones; about 87% were seen once. There are 16 residues in the CDR3. Germline-derived CDR1 and CDR2 are SGHVS and FQNEAQ. Trimming stripped 3 bases from V and 3 bases from J, with 14 bases between. Treatment given: over 15 received Ad26.COV2.S at low or high dose, single or two shots; several received placebo; per-sample allocation not given. Vaccine and placebo recipients were sampled on day 63 after the first injection. At a Boston site, the person donating was an adult of 18-55 years. A word on this clone: Its antigen is currently unknown.

Findings and limits, study-wide: Estimates derived from TCR breadth and depth analyses may have underestimated total T cell responses.

The sequencing here drew on peripheral blood, taken in a trial of Ad26.COV2.S vaccine versus placebo. The chain has TRBV7-8 and TRBJ1-4; D not certain. The clonotype was recovered from a person between 18 and 59 years old who received the Ad26.COV2.S COVID-19 vaccine or a placebo. DNA for the CDR3: TGTGCCAGCAGCTTTAGTTTAGTCAACGCTAATGAAAAACTGTTTTTT. Translation: CASSFSLVNANEKLFF.